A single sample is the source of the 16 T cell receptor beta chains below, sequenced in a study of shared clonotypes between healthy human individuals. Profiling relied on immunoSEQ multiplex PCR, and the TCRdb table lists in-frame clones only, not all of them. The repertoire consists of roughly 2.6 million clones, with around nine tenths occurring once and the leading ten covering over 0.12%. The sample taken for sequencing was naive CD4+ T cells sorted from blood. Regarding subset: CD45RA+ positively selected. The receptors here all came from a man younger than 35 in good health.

DNA for the CDR3: TGTGCCAGCAAGGAGGGCCGGGCAGATACGCAGTATTTT. Amino acids: CASKEGRADTQYF. This chain joins TRBV6-6 and TRBJ2-3, with TRBD2 as a possible D gene (6 bases). The V end lost 7 bases, the J end lost 4 bases, and 12 bases lay between the germline ends. This CDR3 comprises 13 residues. In germline, CDR1 is MNHNY, CDR2 SVGAGI (reference sequence).

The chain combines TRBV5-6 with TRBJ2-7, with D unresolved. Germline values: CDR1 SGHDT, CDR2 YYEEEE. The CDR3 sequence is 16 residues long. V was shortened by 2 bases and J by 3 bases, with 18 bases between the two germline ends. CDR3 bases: TGTGCCAGCAGCTTATCGTCTAGACGATCGAACTACGAGCAGTACTTC. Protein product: CASSLSSRRSNYEQYF.

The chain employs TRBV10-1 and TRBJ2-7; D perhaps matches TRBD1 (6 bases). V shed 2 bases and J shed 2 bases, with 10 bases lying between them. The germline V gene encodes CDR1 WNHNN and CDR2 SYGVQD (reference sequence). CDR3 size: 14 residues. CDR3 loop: CASSEGTPPYEQYF. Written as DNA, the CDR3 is TGCGCCAGCAGTGAGGGGACACCACCCTACGAGCAGTACTTC.

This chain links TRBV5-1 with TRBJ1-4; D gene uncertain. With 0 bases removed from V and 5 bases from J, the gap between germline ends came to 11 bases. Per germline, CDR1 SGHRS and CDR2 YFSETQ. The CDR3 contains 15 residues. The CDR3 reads CASSLASQPNEKLFF. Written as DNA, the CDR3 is TGCGCCAGCAGCTTGGCGTCACAGCCCAATGAAAAACTGTTTTTT.

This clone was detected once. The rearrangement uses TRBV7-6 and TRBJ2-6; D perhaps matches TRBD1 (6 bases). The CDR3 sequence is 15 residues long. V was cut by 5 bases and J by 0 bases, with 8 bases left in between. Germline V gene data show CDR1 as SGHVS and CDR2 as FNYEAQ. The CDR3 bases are TGTGCCAGCAGCCGGACAGACTCTGGGGCCAACGTCCTGACTTTC. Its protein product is CASSRTDSGANVLTF.

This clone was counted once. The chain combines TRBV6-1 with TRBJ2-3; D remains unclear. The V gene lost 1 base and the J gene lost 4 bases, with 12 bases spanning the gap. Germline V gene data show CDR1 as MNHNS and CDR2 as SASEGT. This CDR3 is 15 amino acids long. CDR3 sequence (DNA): TGTGCCAGCAGTGAAGACCGGAAGGGCTCAGATACGCAGTATTTT. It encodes CASSEDRKGSDTQYF.

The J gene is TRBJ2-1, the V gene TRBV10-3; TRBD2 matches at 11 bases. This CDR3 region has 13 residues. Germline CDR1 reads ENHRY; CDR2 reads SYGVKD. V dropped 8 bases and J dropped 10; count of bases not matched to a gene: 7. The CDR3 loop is CAIQLAGGGEQFF. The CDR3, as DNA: TGTGCCATCCAGCTAGCGGGGGGAGGGGAGCAGTTCTTC.

CDR3 region: CASTLSGNSYNEQFF. Here the CDR3 DNA reads TGTGCCAGCACCCTGAGCGGGAACTCCTACAATGAGCAGTTCTTC. The rearrangement uses TRBV2 and TRBJ2-1; 7 nucleotides match TRBD2. Germline V CDR1 and CDR2: SNHLY, FYNNEI. The CDR3 sequence is 15 residues long. The V gene end was trimmed by 7 bases and the J gene end by 0 bases; junction bases not matched to a gene: 6. The full variable domain, in which reference TRBV2 and TRBJ2-1 provide the parts outside the CDR3, is EPEVTQTPSHQVTQMGQEVILRCVPISNHLYFYWYRQILGQKVEFLVSFYNNEISEKSEIFDDQFSVERPDGSNFTLKIRSTKLEDSAMYFCASTLSGNSYNEQFFGPGTRLTVL.

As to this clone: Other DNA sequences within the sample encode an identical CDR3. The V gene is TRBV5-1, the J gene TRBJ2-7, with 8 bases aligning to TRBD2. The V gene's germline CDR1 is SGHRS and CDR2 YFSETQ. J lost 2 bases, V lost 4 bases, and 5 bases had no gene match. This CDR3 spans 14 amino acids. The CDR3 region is CASSLSGAAYEQYF. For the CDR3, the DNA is TGCGCCAGCAGCCTTAGCGGGGCGGCCTACGAGCAGTACTTC.

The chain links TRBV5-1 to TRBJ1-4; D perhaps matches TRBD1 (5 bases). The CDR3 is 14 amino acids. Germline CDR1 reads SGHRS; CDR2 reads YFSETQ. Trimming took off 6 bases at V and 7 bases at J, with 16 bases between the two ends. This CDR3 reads CASNLTAMGEKLFF. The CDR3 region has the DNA TGCGCCAGCAACCTGACAGCCATGGGTGAAAAACTGTTTTTT.

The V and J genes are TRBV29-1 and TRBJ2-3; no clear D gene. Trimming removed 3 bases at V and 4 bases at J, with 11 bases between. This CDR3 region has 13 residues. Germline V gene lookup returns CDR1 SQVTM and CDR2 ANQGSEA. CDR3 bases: TGCAGCGTTGACCCTGCGAGGTCAGATACGCAGTATTTT. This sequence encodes CSVDPARSDTQYF.

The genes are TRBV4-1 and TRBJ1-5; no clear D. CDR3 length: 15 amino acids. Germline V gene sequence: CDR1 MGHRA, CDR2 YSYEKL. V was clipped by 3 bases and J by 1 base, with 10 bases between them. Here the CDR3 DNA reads TGCGCCAGCAGCCAGTTTGGTAGGAGCAATCAGCCCCAGCATTTT. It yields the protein CASSQFGRSNQPQHF.

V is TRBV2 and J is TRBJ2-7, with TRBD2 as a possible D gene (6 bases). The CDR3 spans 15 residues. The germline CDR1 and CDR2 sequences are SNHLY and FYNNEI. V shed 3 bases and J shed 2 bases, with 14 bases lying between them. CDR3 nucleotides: TGTGCCAGCAGTGATCGTAGCGGACCAACCTACGAGCAGTACTTC. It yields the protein CASSDRSGPTYEQYF.

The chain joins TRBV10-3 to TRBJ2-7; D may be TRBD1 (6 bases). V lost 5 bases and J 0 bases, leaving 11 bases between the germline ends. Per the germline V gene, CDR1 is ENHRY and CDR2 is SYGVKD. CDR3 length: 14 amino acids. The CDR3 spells CAISHRVSSYEQYF. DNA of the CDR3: TGTGCCATCAGTCACAGGGTGAGCTCCTACGAGCAGTACTTC.

CDR3 DNA sequence: TGTGCCAGCAGCTTACGGACTAGCGGAAACACCGGGGAGCTGTTTTTT. Amino acid sequence: CASSLRTSGNTGELFF. The V call is TRBV5-4, the J call TRBJ2-2; TRBD2 matches at 10 bases. V was pared by 2 bases and J by 2 bases, with 3 bases of the junction left unmatched. Germline loops: CDR1 SGHNT, CDR2 YYREEE (reference sequence). The CDR3 runs to 16 residues.

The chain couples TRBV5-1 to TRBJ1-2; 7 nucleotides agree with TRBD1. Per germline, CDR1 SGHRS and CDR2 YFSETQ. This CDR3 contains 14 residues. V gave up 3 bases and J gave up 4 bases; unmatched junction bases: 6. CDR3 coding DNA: TGCGCCAGCAGCTCGGGACAGCCTCTCTATGGCTACACCTTC. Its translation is CASSSGQPLYGYTF.